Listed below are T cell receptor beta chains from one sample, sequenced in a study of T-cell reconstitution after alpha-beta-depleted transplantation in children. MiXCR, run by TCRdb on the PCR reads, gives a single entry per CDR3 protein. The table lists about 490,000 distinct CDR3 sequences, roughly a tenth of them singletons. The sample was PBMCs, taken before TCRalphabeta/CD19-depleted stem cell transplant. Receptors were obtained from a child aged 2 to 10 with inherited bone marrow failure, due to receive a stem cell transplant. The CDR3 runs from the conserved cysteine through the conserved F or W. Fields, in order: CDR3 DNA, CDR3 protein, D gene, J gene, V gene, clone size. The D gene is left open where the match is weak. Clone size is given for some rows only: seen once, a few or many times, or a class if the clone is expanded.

CDR3 DNA: TGCGCCAGCAGCTTGGTGCGGCCTGGCGAGCAGTACTTC
CDR3 protein: CASSLVRPGEQYF
D gene: -
J gene: TRBJ2-7
V gene: TRBV5-1
clone size: many

CDR3 DNA: TGTGCCAGCAGCCATGGTGGGGACAGGGGTTTTAATGAGCAGTTCTTC
CDR3 protein: CASSHGGDRGFNEQFF
D gene: TRBD1
J gene: TRBJ2-1
V gene: TRBV11-2
clone size: many

CDR3 DNA: TGCAGTGCTGGACAGGGGGATGGCTACACCTTC
CDR3 protein: CSAGQGDGYTF
D gene: TRBD1
J gene: TRBJ1-2
V gene: TRBV20-1
clone size: few

CDR3 DNA: TGTGCCAGCAGTCCGGACGGCGGGGACACTGAAGCTTTCTTT
CDR3 protein: CASSPDGGDTEAFF
D gene: -
J gene: TRBJ1-1
V gene: TRBV6-1
clone size: many

CDR3 DNA: TGTGCCATCAGACTCGAGCCGGGCCCCTACGAGCAGTACTTC
CDR3 protein: CAIRLEPGPYEQYF
D gene: -
J gene: TRBJ2-7
V gene: TRBV10-3
clone size: -

CDR3 DNA: TGTGCCATCAGTGGCTCGGGGGCTAGCGGGAAATACGAGCAGTACTTC
CDR3 protein: CAISGSGASGKYEQYF
D gene: TRBD2
J gene: TRBJ2-7
V gene: TRBV10-3
clone size: many

CDR3 DNA: TGCAGTGTATTAGGCGCGGGACCCAACAATGAGCAGTTCTTC
CDR3 protein: CSVLGAGPNNEQFF
D gene: -
J gene: TRBJ2-1
V gene: TRBV20-1
clone size: many

CDR3 DNA: TGTGCCAGCAGTCCCCCCGGGGAGGGGAACACCGGGGAGCTGTTTTTT
CDR3 protein: CASSPPGEGNTGELFF
D gene: TRBD2
J gene: TRBJ2-2
V gene: TRBV12-3/TRBV12-4
clone size: many

CDR3 DNA: TGCAGTGCTAGTCCCAGGGGAGACTCCGGGGAGCTGTTTTTT
CDR3 protein: CSASPRGDSGELFF
D gene: -
J gene: TRBJ2-2
V gene: TRBV20-1
clone size: many

CDR3 DNA: TGCAGCGTCCATGAGGGGCGCCGGGGCACAGATACGCAGTATTTT
CDR3 protein: CSVHEGRRGTDTQYF
D gene: -
J gene: TRBJ2-3
V gene: TRBV29-1
clone size: many

CDR3 DNA: TGTGCCAGCAGTTACTCGAGGCTAGCGGGCGACTACGAGCAGTACTTC
CDR3 protein: CASSYSRLAGDYEQYF
D gene: TRBD2
J gene: TRBJ2-7
V gene: TRBV6-5
clone size: many

CDR3 DNA: TGTGCCAGCAGTTACTCCAGCTCTGGGGCCAACGTCCTGACTTTC
CDR3 protein: CASSYSSSGANVLTF
D gene: -
J gene: TRBJ2-6
V gene: TRBV6-2/TRBV6-3
clone size: many

CDR3 DNA: TGTGCCAGCAGCTTAGAGGCTAGCGGGAGGTTCGCGAACACCGGGGAGCTGTTTTTT
CDR3 protein: CASSLEASGRFANTGELFF
D gene: TRBD2
J gene: TRBJ2-2
V gene: TRBV7-6
clone size: many

CDR3 DNA: TGCGCCAGCAGCCAAAGCGGGAGCCACAATGAGCAGTTCTTC
CDR3 protein: CASSQSGSHNEQFF
D gene: TRBD2
J gene: TRBJ2-1
V gene: TRBV4-3
clone size: many

CDR3 DNA: TGTGCCAGCAGCTCTCGTGGGGGCGATCAGTTCTTC
CDR3 protein: CASSSRGGDQFF
D gene: -
J gene: TRBJ2-1
V gene: TRBV7-9
clone size: once

CDR3 DNA: TGTGCCAGCAGCTTAGGTTTAGGGTACGCGGGGGCCCACAATCAGCCCCAGCATTTT
CDR3 protein: CASSLGLGYAGAHNQPQHF
D gene: -
J gene: TRBJ1-5
V gene: TRBV7-9
clone size: -

CDR3 DNA: TGTGCCAGCAGCTCCAGGGACAGGGGATACTATGGCTACACCTTC
CDR3 protein: CASSSRDRGYYGYTF
D gene: TRBD1
J gene: TRBJ1-2
V gene: TRBV3-1
clone size: many

CDR3 DNA: TGTGCCATCAGGTCGCTAGCGGGAGAGGAGAGGGCCGGGGAGCTGTTTTTT
CDR3 protein: CAIRSLAGEERAGELFF
D gene: TRBD2
J gene: TRBJ2-2
V gene: TRBV10-3
clone size: many

CDR3 DNA: TGTGCCAGCAGTTACTCGCTAACCGGGGAGCTGTTTTTT
CDR3 protein: CASSYSLTGELFF
D gene: -
J gene: TRBJ2-2
V gene: TRBV6-6
clone size: -

CDR3 DNA: TGTGCCAGCAGCCCCAGGGACACAGATACGCAGTATTTT
CDR3 protein: CASSPRDTDTQYF
D gene: -
J gene: TRBJ2-3
V gene: TRBV7-8
clone size: many

CDR3 DNA: TGTGCCAGCGCCCAGGGGCCGGGTCCCTACGAGCAGTACTTC
CDR3 protein: CASAQGPGPYEQYF
D gene: -
J gene: TRBJ2-7
V gene: TRBV27
clone size: many

CDR3 DNA: TGTGCCTGGAGTCGGGGAGGAGGGGGCTTTTCCTATGGCTACACCTTC
CDR3 protein: CAWSRGGGGFSYGYTF
D gene: TRBD1
J gene: TRBJ1-2
V gene: TRBV30
clone size: -

CDR3 DNA: TGCAGTGCTAGAGATCTAAGTCCCCGAAACACCATATATTTT
CDR3 protein: CSARDLSPRNTIYF
D gene: -
J gene: TRBJ1-3
V gene: TRBV20-1
clone size: -

CDR3 DNA: TGTGCCAGCAGCGCGAGGGGACAGGGGCTGAACACCGGGGAGCTGTTTTTT
CDR3 protein: CASSARGQGLNTGELFF
D gene: TRBD1
J gene: TRBJ2-2
V gene: TRBV9
clone size: many

CDR3 DNA: TGCAGTGCTAGGGGAGGGCCTGAAGCTTTCTTT
CDR3 protein: CSARGGPEAFF
D gene: -
J gene: TRBJ1-1
V gene: TRBV20-1
clone size: many

CDR3 DNA: TGTGCGACGAGGGGCTTGACCGGACTAGCGGGAGCTAACGAGCAGTACTTC
CDR3 protein: CATRGLTGLAGANEQYF
D gene: TRBD2
J gene: TRBJ2-7
V gene: TRBV19
clone size: -

CDR3 DNA: TGTGCCAGCAGTCAACAGGGTGGTGGGACCCAGTACTTC
CDR3 protein: CASSQQGGGTQYF
D gene: -
J gene: TRBJ2-5
V gene: TRBV12-3/TRBV12-4
clone size: many

CDR3 DNA: TGTGCCAGCAGCCAAGTCGAGGCTAGCGGAGGACGCACCGGGGAGCTGTTTTTT
CDR3 protein: CASSQVEASGGRTGELFF
D gene: TRBD2
J gene: TRBJ2-2
V gene: TRBV3-1
clone size: many

CDR3 DNA: TGTGCCAGCACCTTAGCGGGAGGGATTGAGGAGACCCAGTACTTC
CDR3 protein: CASTLAGGIEETQYF
D gene: TRBD2
J gene: TRBJ2-5
V gene: TRBV6-2/TRBV6-3
clone size: many

CDR3 DNA: TGTGCCAGCAGCGCCGGGACATGGATTACCAACTACGAGCAGTACTTC
CDR3 protein: CASSAGTWITNYEQYF
D gene: -
J gene: TRBJ2-7
V gene: TRBV7-2
clone size: -

CDR3 DNA: TGTGCCAGCACCACACAGGGGGACTTAGCCAAAAACATTCAGTACTTC
CDR3 protein: CASTTQGDLAKNIQYF
D gene: TRBD1
J gene: TRBJ2-4
V gene: TRBV6-2/TRBV6-3
clone size: -

CDR3 DNA: TGTGCCAGTGCCCCCGGGACAGGGATTCCCGGGGAGCTGTTTTTT
CDR3 protein: CASAPGTGIPGELFF
D gene: TRBD1
J gene: TRBJ2-2
V gene: TRBV7-7
clone size: many

CDR3 DNA: TGCGCCAGCAGCTCCAGCACTGGAGCATCATATGGCTACACCTTC
CDR3 protein: CASSSSTGASYGYTF
D gene: -
J gene: TRBJ1-2
V gene: TRBV5-1
clone size: few

CDR3 DNA: TGCAGTGCTGCGGGAGGGCCGCGGGTCACAGATACGCAGTATTTT
CDR3 protein: CSAAGGPRVTDTQYF
D gene: TRBD2
J gene: TRBJ2-3
V gene: TRBV20-1
clone size: many

CDR3 DNA: TGTGCCACCGGGCAGGGGTCGAACACCGGGGAGCTGTTTTTT
CDR3 protein: CATGQGSNTGELFF
D gene: -
J gene: TRBJ2-2
V gene: TRBV10-3
clone size: many

CDR3 DNA: TGCAGTGCTAGTGTTGGGGCAAGGCGAGAGACCCAGTACTTC
CDR3 protein: CSASVGARRETQYF
D gene: -
J gene: TRBJ2-5
V gene: TRBV20-1
clone size: many

CDR3 DNA: TGTGCCAGCAGTCCTTCCCCTTCCAGGGTAGATACTCGGAGGGCCCTTTCCCATGAGCAGTTCTTC
CDR3 protein: CASSPSPSRVDTRRALSHEQFF
D gene: -
J gene: TRBJ2-1
V gene: TRBV6-5
clone size: many

CDR3 DNA: TGTGCCAGCAGTTTTGGGGGGGCTAGGGAATCACAAGATACGCAGTATTTT
CDR3 protein: CASSFGGARESQDTQYF
D gene: -
J gene: TRBJ2-3
V gene: TRBV12-3/TRBV12-4
clone size: many

CDR3 DNA: TGTGCCAGCAGTTTGGGGCTCCGGGACGCTATCTCTGGAAACACCATATATTTT
CDR3 protein: CASSLGLRDAISGNTIYF
D gene: -
J gene: TRBJ1-3
V gene: TRBV28
clone size: many

CDR3 DNA: TGTGCCATCAGTGAGACGGGGACAGGGGCTACCTACGAGCAGTACTTC
CDR3 protein: CAISETGTGATYEQYF
D gene: TRBD1
J gene: TRBJ2-7
V gene: TRBV10-3
clone size: many

CDR3 DNA: TGCAGCGTAGCAGGGGCTTCCGGAGATGAAGCTTTCTTT
CDR3 protein: CSVAGASGDEAFF
D gene: -
J gene: TRBJ1-1
V gene: TRBV29-1
clone size: few

CDR3 DNA: TGCGCCAGCAGTTTGCTTGCTTGGGACGAGCAGTACTTC
CDR3 protein: CASSLLAWDEQYF
D gene: -
J gene: TRBJ2-7
V gene: TRBV10-1
clone size: many

CDR3 DNA: TGTGCCAGCAGCTTAGCAGGGGGCGCCCCTGGAAACACCATATATTTT
CDR3 protein: CASSLAGGAPGNTIYF
D gene: TRBD1
J gene: TRBJ1-3
V gene: TRBV11-2
clone size: many